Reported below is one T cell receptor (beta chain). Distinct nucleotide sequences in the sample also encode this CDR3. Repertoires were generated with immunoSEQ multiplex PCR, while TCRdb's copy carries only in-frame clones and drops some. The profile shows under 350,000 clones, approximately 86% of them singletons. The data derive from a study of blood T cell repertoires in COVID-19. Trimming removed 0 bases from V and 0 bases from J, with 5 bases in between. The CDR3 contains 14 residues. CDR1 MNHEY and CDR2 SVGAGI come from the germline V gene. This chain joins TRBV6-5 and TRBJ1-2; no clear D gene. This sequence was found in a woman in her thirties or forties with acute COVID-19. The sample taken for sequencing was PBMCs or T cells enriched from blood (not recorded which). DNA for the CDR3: TGTGCCAGCAGTTACTCGCCAGCTAACTATGGCTACACCTTC. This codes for CASSYSPANYGYTF.